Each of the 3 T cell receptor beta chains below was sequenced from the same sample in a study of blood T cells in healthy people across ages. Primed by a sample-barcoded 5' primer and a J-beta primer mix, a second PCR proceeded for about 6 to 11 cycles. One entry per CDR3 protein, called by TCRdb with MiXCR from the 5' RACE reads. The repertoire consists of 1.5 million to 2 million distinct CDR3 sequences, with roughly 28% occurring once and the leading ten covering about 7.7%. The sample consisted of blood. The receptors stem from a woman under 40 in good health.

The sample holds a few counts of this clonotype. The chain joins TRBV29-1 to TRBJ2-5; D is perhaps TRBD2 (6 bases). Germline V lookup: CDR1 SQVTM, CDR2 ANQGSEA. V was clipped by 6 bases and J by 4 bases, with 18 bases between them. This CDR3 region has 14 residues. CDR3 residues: CSVTEGHGGETQYF. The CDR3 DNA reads TGCAGCGTCACTGAAGGGCACGGGGGAGAGACCCAGTACTTC.

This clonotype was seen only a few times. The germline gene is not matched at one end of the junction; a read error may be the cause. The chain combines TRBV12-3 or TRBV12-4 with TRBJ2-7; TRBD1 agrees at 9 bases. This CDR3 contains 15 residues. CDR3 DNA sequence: TGTGCCGGCAGTTTAGGGGACAGGGACTCCTACGAGCAGTACTTC. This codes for CAGSLGDRDSYEQYF.

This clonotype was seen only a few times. The CDR3 nucleotides read TGTGCCTGGAGCGCAGGGGGGACCAAGTACTTC. The encoded protein is CAWSAGGTKYF. The rearrangement joins TRBV30 to TRBJ2-4; D might be TRBD1 (7 bases). Germline-derived CDR1 and CDR2 are GTSNPN and SVGIG (reference sequence). V was cut by 3 bases and J by 14 bases, with 14 bases left in between. This CDR3 has 11 residues.